These T cell receptor beta chains were read from a single sample in a study of identical twins. In TCRdb, the 5' RACE reads were re-called with MiXCR into one record per CDR3 protein. The table records approximately 280,000 distinct CDR3 sequences, roughly 8.6% of them present only once. This sample also belongs to another study, concerning yellow fever vaccine responses in identical twins.

The sample comprised memory (CD45RO+) T cells sorted from blood. The receptor source for this set is a woman aged 18-35 years in good health. CDR3s include the opening cysteine and the closing phenylalanine or tryptophan. Fields, in order: V gene, clone size, D gene, J gene, CDR3 protein, CDR3 DNA. A D gene is named only where the DNA matches it firmly. The listing skips clone size in some rows; elsewhere it reads once, few, many or a size class.

v_gene: TRBV4-1
abundance: few
d_gene: -
j_gene: TRBJ2-2
CDR3aa: CASSQEGGQGAEKLFF
CDR3nt: TGCGCCAGCAGCCAAGAGGGGGGGCAGGGGGCGGAGAAGCTGTTTTTT

v_gene: TRBV9
abundance: many
d_gene: TRBD1
j_gene: TRBJ2-5
CDR3aa: CASSVGIRDSQETQYF
CDR3nt: TGTGCCAGCAGCGTAGGTATAAGGGACAGCCAAGAGACCCAGTACTTC

v_gene: TRBV2
abundance: -
d_gene: -
j_gene: TRBJ2-4
CDR3aa: CASRKGLRDVQYF
CDR3nt: TGTGCCAGCAGAAAGGGCTTGAGGGACGTCCAGTACTTC

v_gene: TRBV12-3/TRBV12-4
abundance: many
d_gene: -
j_gene: TRBJ1-1
CDR3aa: CASSLRSMAKGSEAFF
CDR3nt: TGTGCCAGCAGTTTAAGATCGATGGCCAAGGGGTCTGAAGCTTTCTTT

v_gene: TRBV5-1
abundance: -
d_gene: -
j_gene: TRBJ2-2
CDR3aa: CASRPTGLIGELFF
CDR3nt: TGCGCCAGCAGACCAACAGGTCTAATCGGGGAGCTGTTTTTT

v_gene: TRBV12-3/TRBV12-4
abundance: many
d_gene: TRBD1
j_gene: TRBJ1-4
CDR3aa: CASSLRTGGTREKLFF
CDR3nt: TGTGCCAGCTCCCTCCGGACAGGGGGAACGAGGGAAAAACTGTTTTTT

v_gene: TRBV5-1
abundance: many
d_gene: -
j_gene: TRBJ1-1
CDR3aa: CASSLDGPAKNTEAFF
CDR3nt: TGCGCCAGCAGCTTGGACGGCCCAGCCAAGAACACTGAAGCTTTCTTT

v_gene: TRBV2
abundance: few
d_gene: TRBD2
j_gene: TRBJ2-3
CDR3aa: CASSDASGKTSPPGTQYF
CDR3nt: TGTGCCAGCAGTGACGCTAGCGGCAAAACCTCCCCCCCGGGTACGCAGTATTTT

v_gene: TRBV7-9
abundance: few
d_gene: TRBD2
j_gene: TRBJ2-1
CDR3aa: CASSLGLAGGHNEQFF
CDR3nt: TGTGCCAGCAGCTTAGGGCTAGCGGGAGGTCACAATGAGCAGTTCTTC

v_gene: TRBV5-1
abundance: many
d_gene: TRBD1
j_gene: TRBJ2-5
CDR3aa: CASRLDRGHETQYF
CDR3nt: TGCGCCAGCAGGCTGGACAGGGGGCATGAGACCCAGTACTTC

v_gene: TRBV3-1
abundance: -
d_gene: -
j_gene: TRBJ2-3
CDR3aa: CASSQSGLPGQYF
CDR3nt: TGTGCCAGCAGCCAATCCGGCCTCCCCGGGCAGTATTTT

v_gene: TRBV7-9
abundance: -
d_gene: -
j_gene: TRBJ2-7
CDR3aa: CASSPRFNSYEQYF
CDR3nt: TGTGCCAGCAGCCCCCGCTTCAACTCCTACGAGCAGTACTTC

v_gene: TRBV5-1
abundance: many
d_gene: TRBD2
j_gene: TRBJ2-1
CDR3aa: CASSWSGEGVNEQFF
CDR3nt: TGCGCCAGCAGCTGGAGCGGGGAGGGTGTCAATGAGCAGTTCTTC

v_gene: TRBV11-1
abundance: few
d_gene: TRBD2
j_gene: TRBJ2-2
CDR3aa: CASSFLHGTSGNTGELFF
CDR3nt: TGTGCCAGCAGCTTTCTTCATGGGACTAGCGGGAACACCGGGGAGCTGTTTTTT

v_gene: TRBV24-1
abundance: many
d_gene: -
j_gene: TRBJ2-3
CDR3aa: CATSDTGLNTDTQYF
CDR3nt: TGTGCCACCAGTGATACGGGCCTAAATACCGATACGCAGTATTTT

v_gene: TRBV3-1
abundance: many
d_gene: -
j_gene: TRBJ2-7
CDR3aa: CASSHTFYEQYF
CDR3nt: TGTGCCAGCAGCCATACGTTCTACGAGCAGTACTTC

v_gene: TRBV6-1
abundance: -
d_gene: -
j_gene: TRBJ2-1
CDR3aa: CASSEQVMSEQFF
CDR3nt: TGTGCCAGCAGTGAGCAAGTAATGAGTGAGCAGTTCTTC

v_gene: TRBV12-5
abundance: -
d_gene: TRBD2
j_gene: TRBJ2-3
CDR3aa: CASGLVTGTSGTDTQYF
CDR3nt: TGTGCTAGTGGTTTGGTAACCGGGACTAGCGGTACAGATACGCAGTATTTT